This T cell receptor (beta chain) was obtained from a study of tissue T cells after allogeneic stem cell transplantation. Remarks on this clone: Its matching antigen is unknown.

Germline CDR1 is SGHAT and CDR2 is FQDESV (reference sequence). The V end was cut by 2 bases, the J end by 0 bases, with 11 bases between. This CDR3 comprises 16 residues. The method was immunoSEQ multiplex PCR; TCRdb's version includes in-frame clones alone and lacks a portion of them. The data contain under 50,000 clones, around nine tenths of them singletons. General study findings and limits: Limitations included a small, clinically heterogeneous cohort and limited sampling depth. Shared clones across patients were few; motif clustering revealed tissue-specific shared signatures. Blood and spleen captured only part of the tissue TCR repertoire.

This clonotype was obtained from a woman aged 35-75 years who later had graft-versus-host disease after an allogeneic stem cell transplant. This sequence joins TRBV11-1 and TRBJ2-1, with D tentatively TRBD1 (6 bases). The source was blood, collected before transplantation. The CDR3 sequence: CASSLPRGISYNEQFF. The DNA of the CDR3 is TGTGCCAGCAGCTTACCGAGGGGGATCTCCTACAATGAGCAGTTCTTC.